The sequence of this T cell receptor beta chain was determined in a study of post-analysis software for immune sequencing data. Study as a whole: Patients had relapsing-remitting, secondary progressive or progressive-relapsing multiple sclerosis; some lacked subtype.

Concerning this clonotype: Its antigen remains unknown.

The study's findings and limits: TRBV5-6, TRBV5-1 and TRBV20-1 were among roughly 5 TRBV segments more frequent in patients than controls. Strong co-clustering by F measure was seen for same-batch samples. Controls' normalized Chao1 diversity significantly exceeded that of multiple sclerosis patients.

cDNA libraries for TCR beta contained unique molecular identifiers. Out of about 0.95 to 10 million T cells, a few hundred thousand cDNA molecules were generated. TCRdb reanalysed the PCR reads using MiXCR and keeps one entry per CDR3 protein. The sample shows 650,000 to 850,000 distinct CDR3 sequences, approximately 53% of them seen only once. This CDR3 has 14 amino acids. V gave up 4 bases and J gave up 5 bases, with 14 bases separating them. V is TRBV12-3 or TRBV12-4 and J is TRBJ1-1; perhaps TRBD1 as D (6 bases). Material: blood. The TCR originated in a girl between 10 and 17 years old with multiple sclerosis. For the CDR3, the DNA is TGTGCCAGCAGTTCCCGGGGGCGCGGAACTGAAGCTTTCTTT. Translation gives CASSSRGRGTEAFF.